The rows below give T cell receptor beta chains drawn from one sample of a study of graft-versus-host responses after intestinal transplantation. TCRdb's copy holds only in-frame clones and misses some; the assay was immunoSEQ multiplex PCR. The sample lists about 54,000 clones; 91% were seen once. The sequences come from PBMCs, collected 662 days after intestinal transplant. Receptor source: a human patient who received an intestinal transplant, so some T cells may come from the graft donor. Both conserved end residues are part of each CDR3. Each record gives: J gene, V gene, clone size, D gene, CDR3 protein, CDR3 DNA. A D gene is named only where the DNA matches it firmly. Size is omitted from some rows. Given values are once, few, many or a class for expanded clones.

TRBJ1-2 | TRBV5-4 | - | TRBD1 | CASSPQGLGDYGYTF | TGTGCCAGCAGCCCACAGGGGTTGGGGGACTATGGCTACACCTTC
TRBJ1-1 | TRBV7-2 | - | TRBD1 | CASSSSWTGWDTEAFF | TGTGCCAGCAGCTCCTCCTGGACAGGGTGGGACACTGAAGCTTTCTTT
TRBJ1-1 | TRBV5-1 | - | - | CASSLGFMNTEAFF | TGCGCCAGCAGCTTGGGATTTATGAACACTGAAGCTTTCTTT
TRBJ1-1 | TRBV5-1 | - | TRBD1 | CASSVIQGANTEAFF | TGCGCCAGCAGCGTGATACAGGGGGCGAACACTGAAGCTTTCTTT
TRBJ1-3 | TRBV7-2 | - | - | CASSASGNTIYF | TGTGCCAGCAGCGCATCTGGAAACACCATATATTTT
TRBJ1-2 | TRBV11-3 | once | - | CASSFREVGGYTF | TGTGCCAGCAGCTTTCGGGAAGTTGGAGGCTACACCTTC
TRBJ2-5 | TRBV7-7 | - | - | CASSPNPGPETQYF | TGTGCCAGCAGCCCCAACCCGGGGCCAGAGACCCAGTACTTC
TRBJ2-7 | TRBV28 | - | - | CASSGDGRNYEQYF | TGTGCCAGCAGTGGGGACGGGAGAAACTACGAGCAGTACTTC
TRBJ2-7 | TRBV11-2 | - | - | CASSLDVGTLNEQYF | TGTGCCAGCAGCTTAGATGTTGGGACCTTGAACGAGCAGTACTTC
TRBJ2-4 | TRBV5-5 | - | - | CASSFVIAGKNIQYF | TGTGCCAGCAGCTTTGTCATCGCGGGCAAAAACATTCAGTACTTC
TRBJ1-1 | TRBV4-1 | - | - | CASSRRDILIMNTEAFF | TGCGCCAGCAGCCGAAGGGACATCCTGATTATGAACACTGAAGCTTTCTTT
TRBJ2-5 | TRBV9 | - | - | CASSPKRLPAVETQYF | TGTGCCAGCAGCCCGAAGAGGCTCCCCGCGGTGGAGACCCAGTACTTC
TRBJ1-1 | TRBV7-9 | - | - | CASSSEVEAFF | TGTGCCAGCAGCTCGGAAGTAGAAGCTTTCTTT
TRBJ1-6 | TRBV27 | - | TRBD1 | CASSSGTANSPLHF | TGTGCCAGCAGTTCCGGGACAGCGAATTCACCCCTCCACTTT
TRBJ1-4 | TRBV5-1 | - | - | CASSLSTVNEKLFF | TGCGCCAGCAGCTTGAGCACGGTTAATGAAAAACTGTTTTTT
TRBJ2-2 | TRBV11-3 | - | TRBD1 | CASSPGRQGGGELFF | TGTGCCAGCAGCCCAGGGCGACAGGGCGGCGGGGAGCTGTTTTTT
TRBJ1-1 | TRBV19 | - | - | CASSMRGGEAFF | TGTGCCAGTAGTATGCGGGGAGGGGAAGCTTTCTTT
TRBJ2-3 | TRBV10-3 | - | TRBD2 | CAISSGGITDTQYF | TGTGCCATTAGTAGCGGGGGAATTACAGATACGCAGTATTTT
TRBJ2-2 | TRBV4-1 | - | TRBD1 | CASSRGTGGTGELFF | TGCGCCAGCAGCCGGGGGACAGGGGGCACCGGGGAGCTGTTTTTT
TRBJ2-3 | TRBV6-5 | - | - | CASSSGNTDTQYF | TGTGCCAGCAGCTCCGGGAACACAGATACGCAGTATTTT
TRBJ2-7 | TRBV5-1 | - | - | CASSFITYEQYF | TGTGCCAGCAGCTTCATCACCTACGAGCAGTACTTC
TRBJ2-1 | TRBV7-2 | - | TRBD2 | CASSLRGLAGGAEQFF | TGTGCCAGCAGCTTAAGGGGACTAGCGGGGGGGGCTGAGCAGTTCTTC
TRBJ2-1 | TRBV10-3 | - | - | CAIEQSGGNEQFF | TGTGCCATCGAACAGAGCGGCGGTAATGAGCAGTTCTTC
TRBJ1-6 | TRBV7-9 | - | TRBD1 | CASLPTGESPLHF | TGTGCCAGCCTACCCACAGGGGAATCACCCCTCCACTTT
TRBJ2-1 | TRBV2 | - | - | CASSGGAGNDNEQFF | TGTGCCAGCAGTGGCGGTGCAGGGAATGACAATGAGCAGTTCTTC
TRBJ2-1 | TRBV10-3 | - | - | CAISDGGSYNEQFF | TGTGCCATCAGTGACGGGGGCTCCTACAATGAGCAGTTCTTC
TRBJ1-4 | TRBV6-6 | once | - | CASSYQPGRVNEKLFF | TGTGCCAGCAGTTACCAACCAGGGAGGGTAAATGAAAAACTGTTTTTT
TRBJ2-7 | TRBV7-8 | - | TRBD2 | CASSLLAGFSYEQYF | TGTGCCAGCAGCTTACTAGCGGGGTTTTCCTACGAGCAGTACTTC
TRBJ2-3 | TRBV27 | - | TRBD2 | CASSTPSGGPRGDTQYF | TGTGCCAGCAGTACCCCTAGCGGGGGGCCCCGCGGAGATACGCAGTATTTT
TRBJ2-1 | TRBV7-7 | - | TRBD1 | CASSRDRGVYNEQFF | TGTGCCAGCAGCCGGGACAGGGGGGTATACAATGAGCAGTTCTTC
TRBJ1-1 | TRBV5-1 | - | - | CASSSREKVGNTEAFF | TGCGCCAGCAGCTCCAGGGAGAAGGTAGGGAACACTGAAGCTTTCTTT
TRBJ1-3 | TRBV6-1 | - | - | CASSEFIQGNSGNTIYF | TGTGCCAGCAGTGAATTCATCCAGGGGAACTCTGGAAACACCATATATTTT
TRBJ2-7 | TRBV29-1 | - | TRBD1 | CSVLRAETGVEQYF | TGCAGCGTATTGCGCGCCGAGACAGGGGTCGAGCAGTACTTC
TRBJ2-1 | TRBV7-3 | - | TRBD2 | CASSLVGGGSTNEQFF | TGTGCCAGCAGCTTAGTAGGCGGGGGATCAACCAATGAGCAGTTCTTC
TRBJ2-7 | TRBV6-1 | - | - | CASSESFYEQYF | TGTGCCAGCAGTGAATCGTTCTACGAGCAGTACTTC